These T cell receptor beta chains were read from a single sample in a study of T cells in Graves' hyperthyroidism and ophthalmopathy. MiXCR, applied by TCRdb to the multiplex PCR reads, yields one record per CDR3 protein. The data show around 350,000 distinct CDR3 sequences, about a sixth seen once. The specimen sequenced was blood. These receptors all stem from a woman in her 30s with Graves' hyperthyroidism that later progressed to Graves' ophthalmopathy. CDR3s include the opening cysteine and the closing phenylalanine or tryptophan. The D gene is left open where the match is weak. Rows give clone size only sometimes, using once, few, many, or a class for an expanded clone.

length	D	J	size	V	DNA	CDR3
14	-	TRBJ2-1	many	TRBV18	TGTGCCAGCTCACCACCAGACAGAGACAATGAGCAGTTCTTC	CASSPPDRDNEQFF
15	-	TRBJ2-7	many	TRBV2	TGTGCCAGCAGTGAAACTATCCAAAGCTCCTACGAGCAGTACTTC	CASSETIQSSYEQYF
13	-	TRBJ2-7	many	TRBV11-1	TGTGCCAGCAGCTTACAGGGCGCCAACGAGCAGTACTTC	CASSLQGANEQYF
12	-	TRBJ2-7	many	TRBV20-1	TGCAGTGCTAGACTAGTCTCGGTCGAGCAGTACTTC	CSARLVSVEQYF
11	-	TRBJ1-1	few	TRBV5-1	TGCGCCAGCAGCCTAACAGTTGAAGCTTTCTTT	CASSLTVEAFF
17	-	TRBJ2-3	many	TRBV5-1	TGCGCCAGCAGCTTTATCGACTGGCGCGGGGACACAGATACGCAGTATTTT	CASSFIDWRGDTDTQYF
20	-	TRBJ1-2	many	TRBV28	TGTGCCAGCAGTTCCTCAGGGTTATACGCGGGTCAGGGTCAGAACTATGGCTACACCTTC	CASSSSGLYAGQGQNYGYTF
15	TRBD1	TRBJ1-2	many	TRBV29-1	TGCAGCGTTGAAGATAATTCGGACAGGGTGAATGGCTACACCTTC	CSVEDNSDRVNGYTF
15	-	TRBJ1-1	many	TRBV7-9	TGTGCCAGCTCGTCGGGGGATCTATGGGACACTGAAGCTTTCTTT	CASSSGDLWDTEAFF
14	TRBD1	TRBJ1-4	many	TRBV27	TGTGCCAGCAAAACAGGGGGAACTAATGAAAAACTGTTTTTT	CASKTGGTNEKLFF
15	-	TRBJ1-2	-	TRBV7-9	TGTGCCAGCAGCCCAACTACCAGGGTTAACTATGGCTACACCTTC	CASSPTTRVNYGYTF
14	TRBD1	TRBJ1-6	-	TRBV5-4	TGTGCCAGCAGTCTTAACGTAGGGGGCCCACCCCTCCACTTT	CASSLNVGGPPLHF
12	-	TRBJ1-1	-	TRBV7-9	TGTGACAGCAGCTTGGGTTTCACTGAAGCTTTCTTT	CDSSLGFTEAFF
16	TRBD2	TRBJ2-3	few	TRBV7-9	TGTGCCAGCAGCTCCCAAAGCGGGGGGGCTACAGATACGCAGTATTTT	CASSSQSGGATDTQYF